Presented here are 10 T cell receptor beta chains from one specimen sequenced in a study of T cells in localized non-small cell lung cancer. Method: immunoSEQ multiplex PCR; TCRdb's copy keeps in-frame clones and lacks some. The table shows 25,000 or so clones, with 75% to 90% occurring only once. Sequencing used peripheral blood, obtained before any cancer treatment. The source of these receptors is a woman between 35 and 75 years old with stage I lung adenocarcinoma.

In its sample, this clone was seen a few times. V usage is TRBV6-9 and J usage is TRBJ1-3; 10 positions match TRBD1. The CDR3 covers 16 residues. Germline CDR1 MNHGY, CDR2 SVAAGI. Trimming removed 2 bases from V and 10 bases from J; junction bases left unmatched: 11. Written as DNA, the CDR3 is TGTGCCAGCAGTTATAATCCCGACAGGGGGCAAGGAACCATATATTTT. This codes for CASSYNPDRGQGTIYF.

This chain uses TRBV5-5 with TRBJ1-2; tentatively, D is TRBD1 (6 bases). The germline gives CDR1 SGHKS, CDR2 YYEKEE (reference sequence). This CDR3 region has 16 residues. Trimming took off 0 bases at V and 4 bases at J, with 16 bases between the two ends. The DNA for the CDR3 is TGTGCCAGCAGCTTGGCCCCGGGGGCGCGAAGCTATGGCTACACCTTC. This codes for CASSLAPGARSYGYTF.

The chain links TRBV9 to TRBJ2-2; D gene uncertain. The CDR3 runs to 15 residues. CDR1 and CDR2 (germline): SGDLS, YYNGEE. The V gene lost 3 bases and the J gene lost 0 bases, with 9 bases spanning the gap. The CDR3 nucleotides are TGTGCCAGCAGCGGAGGAGTTCCGAACACCGGGGAGCTGTTTTTT. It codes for CASSGGVPNTGELFF.

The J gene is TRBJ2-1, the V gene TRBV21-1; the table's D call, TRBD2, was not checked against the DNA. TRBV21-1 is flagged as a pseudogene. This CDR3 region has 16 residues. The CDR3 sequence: CASSKVRRGAYNEQFF. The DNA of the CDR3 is TGTGCCAGCAGCAAAGTAAGGCGGGGGGCCTACAATGAGCAGTTCTTC.

CDR3 sequence: CASSLARETQYF. CDR3 nucleotides: TGCGCCAGCAGCTTGGCCAGGGAGACCCAGTACTTC. The V call is TRBV5-1, the J call TRBJ2-5; D not resolved. The CDR3 has 12 amino acids. Germline lookup yields CDR1 SGHRS and CDR2 YFSETQ. Between the trimmed V and J ends, which lost 0 bases and 5 bases, there was a span of 5 bases. The full variable domain, completed using reference TRBV5-1 and TRBJ2-5, is KAGVTQTPRYLIKTRGQQVTLSCSPISGHRSVSWYQQTPGQGLQFLFEYFSETQRNKGNFPGRFSGRQFSNSRSEMNVSTLELGDSALYLCASSLARETQYFGPGTRLLVL.

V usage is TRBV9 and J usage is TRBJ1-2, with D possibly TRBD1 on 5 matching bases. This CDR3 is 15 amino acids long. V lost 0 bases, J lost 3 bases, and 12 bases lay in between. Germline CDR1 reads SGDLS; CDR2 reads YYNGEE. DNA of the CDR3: TGTGCCAGCAGCGTAGGTATGGGGCTGCACTATGGCTACACCTTC. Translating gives CASSVGMGLHYGYTF. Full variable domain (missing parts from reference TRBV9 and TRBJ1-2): DSGVTQTPKHLITATGQRVTLRCSPRSGDLSVYWYQQSLDQGLQFLIQYYNGEERAKGNILERFSAQQFPDLHSELNLSSLELGDSALYFCASSVGMGLHYGYTFGSGTRLTVV.

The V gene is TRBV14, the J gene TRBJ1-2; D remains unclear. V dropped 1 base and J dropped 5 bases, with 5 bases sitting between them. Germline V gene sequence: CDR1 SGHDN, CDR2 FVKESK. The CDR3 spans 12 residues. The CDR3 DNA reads TGTGCCAGCAGCCAAGCGGGATATGGCTACACCTTC. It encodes CASSQAGYGYTF.

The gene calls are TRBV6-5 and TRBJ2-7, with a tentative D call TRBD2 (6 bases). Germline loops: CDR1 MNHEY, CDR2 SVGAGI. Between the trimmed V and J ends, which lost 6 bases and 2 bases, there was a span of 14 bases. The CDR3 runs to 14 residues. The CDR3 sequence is CASRRDGSTYEQYF. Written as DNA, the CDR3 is TGTGCCAGCAGGCGGGACGGCTCGACCTACGAGCAGTACTTC.

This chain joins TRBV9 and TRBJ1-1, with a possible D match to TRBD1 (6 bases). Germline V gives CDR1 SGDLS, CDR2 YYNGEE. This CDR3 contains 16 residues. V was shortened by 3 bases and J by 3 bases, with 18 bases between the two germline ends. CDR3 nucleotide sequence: TGTGCCAGCAGCGCCAACCGCGGGGGGGCGGACACTGAAGCTTTCTTT. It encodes CASSANRGGADTEAFF.

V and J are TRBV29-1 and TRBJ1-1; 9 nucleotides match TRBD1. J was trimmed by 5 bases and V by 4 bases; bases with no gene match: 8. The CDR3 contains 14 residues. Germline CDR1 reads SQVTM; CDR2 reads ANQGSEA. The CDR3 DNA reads TGCAGCGTTGCAACAGGGGGCGCAAGAACTGAAGCTTTCTTT. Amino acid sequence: CSVATGGARTEAFF.